Listed below are T cell receptor beta chains from one sample, sequenced in a study of glioma-infiltrating T cells. TCRdb passed the multiplex PCR reads through MiXCR, listing each CDR3 protein once. The sample consists of over 140,000 distinct CDR3 sequences, approximately 40% of them appearing once. The source material was glioma tissue, nonneoplastic brain tissue, or PBMCs (not recorded which). The receptors originated from a human donor with low-grade glioma or glioblastoma, undergoing nonglioma brain surgery, or in good health (not recorded which). The CDR3 runs from the conserved cysteine through the conserved F or W. The order of the fields is clone size, D gene, V gene, J gene, CDR3 DNA, CDR3 protein. D genes are given only for firm matches. Not all rows give a size; the values are once, few, many and, for expanded clones, a class.

abundance: NA
d_gene: TRBD2
v_gene: TRBV20-1
j_gene: TRBJ2-3
CDR3nt: TGCAGTGCTAGTCCGGCTAGCGGGAGCCGCACAGATACGCAGTATTTT
CDR3aa: CSASPASGSRTDTQYF

abundance: NA
d_gene: NA
v_gene: TRBV3-1
j_gene: TRBJ1-5
CDR3nt: TGTGCCAGCAGCCCGAGGACGGGGGCCAATCAGCCCCAGCATTTT
CDR3aa: CASSPRTGANQPQHF

abundance: few
d_gene: NA
v_gene: TRBV15
j_gene: TRBJ1-3
CDR3nt: TGTGCCACCAGCAGAGGACGCCCGCCCATATATTTT
CDR3aa: CATSRGRPPIYF

abundance: NA
d_gene: NA
v_gene: TRBV12-3/TRBV12-4
j_gene: TRBJ1-1
CDR3nt: TGTGCCAGCAGTTTAGTAGGATCCGGGGAAGCTTTCTTT
CDR3aa: CASSLVGSGEAFF

abundance: NA
d_gene: NA
v_gene: TRBV2
j_gene: TRBJ2-5
CDR3nt: TGTGCCAGCGGGGCTGGGAGCCCCGGGGAGACCCAGTACTTC
CDR3aa: CASGAGSPGETQYF

abundance: NA
d_gene: NA
v_gene: TRBV9
j_gene: TRBJ2-1
CDR3nt: TGTGCCAGCAGCGTAGCGAGAGACAATGAGCAGTTCTTC
CDR3aa: CASSVARDNEQFF

abundance: few
d_gene: NA
v_gene: TRBV28
j_gene: TRBJ1-2
CDR3nt: TGTGCCAGCAAAGAAGAGGGACGGCACTATGGCTACACCTTC
CDR3aa: CASKEEGRHYGYTF

abundance: NA
d_gene: TRBD2
v_gene: TRBV20-1
j_gene: TRBJ2-5
CDR3nt: TGCAGTGCTAGAGAGTGGACTAGCCAATCAAGGACCCAGTACTTC
CDR3aa: CSAREWTSQSRTQYF

abundance: NA
d_gene: NA
v_gene: TRBV6-5
j_gene: TRBJ2-1
CDR3nt: TGTGCCAGCAGGACCCACCTCAAGGCAGGGGACACCTACAATGAGCAGTTCTTC
CDR3aa: CASRTHLKAGDTYNEQFF

abundance: many
d_gene: NA
v_gene: TRBV6-1
j_gene: TRBJ1-1
CDR3nt: TGTGCCAGCAGTACGCAAACTGGTGGGAACACTGAAGCTTTCTTT
CDR3aa: CASSTQTGGNTEAFF

abundance: NA
d_gene: NA
v_gene: TRBV10-2
j_gene: TRBJ1-5
CDR3nt: TGCGCCAGCAGTGACTCAGGAGAAAGCAATCAGCCCCAGCATTTT
CDR3aa: CASSDSGESNQPQHF

abundance: NA
d_gene: TRBD1
v_gene: TRBV6-2/TRBV6-3
j_gene: TRBJ1-2
CDR3nt: TGTGCCAGTAGACGACCAGGGACAGTACGTGGCTACACCTTC
CDR3aa: CASRRPGTVRGYTF

abundance: few
d_gene: TRBD2
v_gene: TRBV15
j_gene: TRBJ2-1
CDR3nt: TGTGCCACCAGCAGAGAGTCACTAGCGGGAGATGAGCAGTTCTTC
CDR3aa: CATSRESLAGDEQFF

abundance: NA
d_gene: TRBD1
v_gene: TRBV20-1
j_gene: TRBJ1-1
CDR3nt: TGCAGTGCTTTGGACAGGGGTAACACTGAAGCTTTCTTT
CDR3aa: CSALDRGNTEAFF

abundance: NA
d_gene: TRBD1
v_gene: TRBV6-1
j_gene: TRBJ1-2
CDR3nt: TGTGCCAGCAGAACGGACCGACAGGGGGTATTGGTCTCTGGCTACACCTTC
CDR3aa: CASRTDRQGVLVSGYTF

abundance: few
d_gene: NA
v_gene: TRBV20-1
j_gene: TRBJ2-1
CDR3nt: TGCAGTGCTAGAGATATGGGAAGCTCCTACAATGAGCAGTTCTTC
CDR3aa: CSARDMGSSYNEQFF

abundance: NA
d_gene: NA
v_gene: TRBV7-9
j_gene: TRBJ2-4
CDR3nt: TGCGCCAGCAGCCAAGGGCTACAAAACATTCAGTACTTC
CDR3aa: CASSQGLQNIQYF

abundance: NA
d_gene: NA
v_gene: TRBV24-1
j_gene: TRBJ2-7
CDR3nt: TGCGCCACCAGTGATTTCGGAGGGCGAGGCAGCTACGAGCAGTACTTC
CDR3aa: CATSDFGGRGSYEQYF

abundance: few
d_gene: NA
v_gene: TRBV6-2/TRBV6-3
j_gene: TRBJ1-2
CDR3nt: TGTGCCAGCAGTTACCTAGCAGGAGCTAACTATGGCTACACCTTC
CDR3aa: CASSYLAGANYGYTF

abundance: NA
d_gene: NA
v_gene: TRBV7-8
j_gene: TRBJ1-2
CDR3nt: TGTGCCAGCAGCCGGGCGGTTAACTATGGCTACACCTTC
CDR3aa: CASSRAVNYGYTF

abundance: NA
d_gene: TRBD2
v_gene: TRBV6-2/TRBV6-3
j_gene: TRBJ2-7
CDR3nt: TGTGCCAGTATGAGTCGGGGACTAGCGACGCAGTACTTC
CDR3aa: CASMSRGLATQYF

abundance: NA
d_gene: NA
v_gene: TRBV27
j_gene: TRBJ1-1
CDR3nt: TGTGCCAGCAGTTTATTCCCGGGGACTGAAGCTTTCTTT
CDR3aa: CASSLFPGTEAFF